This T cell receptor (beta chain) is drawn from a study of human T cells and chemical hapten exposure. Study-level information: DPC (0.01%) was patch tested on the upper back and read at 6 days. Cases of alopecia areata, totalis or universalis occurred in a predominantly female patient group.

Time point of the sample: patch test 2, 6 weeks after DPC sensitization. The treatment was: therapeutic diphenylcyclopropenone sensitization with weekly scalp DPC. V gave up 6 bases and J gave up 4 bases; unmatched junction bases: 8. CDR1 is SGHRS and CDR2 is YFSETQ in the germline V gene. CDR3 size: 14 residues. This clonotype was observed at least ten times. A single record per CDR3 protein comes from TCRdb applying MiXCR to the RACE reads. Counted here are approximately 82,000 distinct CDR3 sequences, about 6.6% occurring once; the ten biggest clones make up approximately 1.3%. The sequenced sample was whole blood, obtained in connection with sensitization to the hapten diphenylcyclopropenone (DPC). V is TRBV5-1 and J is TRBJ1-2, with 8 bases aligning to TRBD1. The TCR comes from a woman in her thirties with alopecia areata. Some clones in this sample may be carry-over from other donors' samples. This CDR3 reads CASTTGQGIYGYTF. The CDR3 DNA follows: TGCGCCAGCACCACCGGACAGGGCATCTATGGCTACACCTTC. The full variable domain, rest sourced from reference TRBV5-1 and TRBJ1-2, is KAGVTQTPRYLIKTRGQQVTLSCSPISGHRSVSWYQQTPGQGLQFLFEYFSETQRNKGNFPGRFSGRQFSNSRSEMNVSTLELGDSALYLCASTTGQGIYGYTFGSGTRLTVV.